Listed here are 3 T cell receptor beta chains from one sample, sequenced in a study of T cell changes during pregnancy in multiple sclerosis. Sequenced by immunoSEQ multiplex PCR; TCRdb stores in-frame clones only, minus some. The sample yields roughly 84,000 clones, 93% seen once. Specimen: peripheral blood, collected in the third trimester of pregnancy. Receptors were obtained from a female donor in good health, enrolled as a control in a pregnancy study.

This chain joins TRBV6-1 and TRBJ1-2; D perhaps matches TRBD1 (6 bases). The CDR3 has 16 residues. CDR1 and CDR2 from the germline V gene are MNHNS and SASEGT. V gave up 2 bases and J gave up 1 base, with 14 bases separating them. As DNA, the CDR3 is TGTGCCAGCAGTGAATGGGGGGGGACATTTAACTATGGCTACACCTTC. It encodes CASSEWGGTFNYGYTF.

The CDR3 sequence is CASSLTRSTDTQYF. CDR3 coding DNA: TGCGCCAGCAGCTTGACGAGATCCACAGATACGCAGTATTTT. This chain uses TRBV5-1 with TRBJ2-3; D gene ambiguous. There are 14 residues in the CDR3. Germline V gives CDR1 SGHRS, CDR2 YFSETQ. V lost 1 base and J 2 bases, leaving 8 bases between the germline ends. Based on the CDR3 plus reference TRBV5-1 and TRBJ2-3, the full variable domain is KAGVTQTPRYLIKTRGQQVTLSCSPISGHRSVSWYQQTPGQGLQFLFEYFSETQRNKGNFPGRFSGRQFSNSRSEMNVSTLELGDSALYLCASSLTRSTDTQYFGPGTRLTVL.

The chain uses TRBV7-9 and TRBJ2-3; 7 bases match TRBD2. With V trimmed by 6 bases and J by 1 base, 10 bases remained unmatched. Germline loops: CDR1 SEHNR, CDR2 FQNEAQ (reference sequence). The CDR3 spans 16 residues. In nucleotides, the CDR3 is TGTGCCAGCAGTCCTCTAAGACTAGCCGGCACAGATACGCAGTATTTT. As protein: CASSPLRLAGTDTQYF.